This T cell receptor beta chain was sequenced in a study of T cells in Graves' hyperthyroidism and ophthalmopathy. CDR1 is DFQATT and CDR2 is SNEGSKA in the germline V gene (reference sequence). V was cut by 7 bases and J by 1 base, with 12 bases left in between. The CDR3 covers 13 residues. It was RNA transcripts that yielded the amplified TCR beta CDR3 regions. First-round RT-PCR with HTBI primers amplified the TCR CDR3 region. Via MiXCR, TCRdb re-called the multiplex PCR reads, giving one row per CDR3 protein. Seen here are 200,000 to 250,000 distinct CDR3 sequences, over 15% observed once, and the top ten hold 50%.

What was sequenced was blood. This sequence originates from a man in his fifties or sixties with Graves' hyperthyroidism. V usage is TRBV20-1 and J usage is TRBJ2-3; D is unresolved. This chain's CDR3 is CSVKQARTDTQYF. The CDR3 bases are TGCAGTGTTAAGCAGGCTCGCACAGATACGCAGTATTTT.